This TCR beta chain was captured by sequencing in a study of post-analysis software for immune sequencing data. Whole-study results and caveats: Roughly five TRBV segments occurring more often in patients than controls included TRBV5-6, TRBV5-1 and TRBV20-1.

With 2 bases removed from V and 5 bases from J, the gap between germline ends came to 16 bases. Germline V gives CDR1 MDHEN, CDR2 SYDVKM. This CDR3 has 15 amino acids. For this clonotype: Its antigen remains unidentified.

Prepared libraries of TCR beta cDNA carried unique molecular identifiers. From the PCR reads, TCRdb called clonotypes with MiXCR, one entry per CDR3 protein. This sample yields 350,000 to 500,000 distinct CDR3 sequences, of which approximately 39% are seen a single time; 6.5% to 8% belongs to the top ten. The sample consisted of blood. This sequence originates from a girl aged 2-10 years with multiple sclerosis. This chain connects TRBV28 to TRBJ2-7, with a weak D call TRBD1 (7 bases). In DNA form, the CDR3 reads TGTGCCAGCAGTTTAGGAGGGGGCTTGTTCCACGAGCAGTACTTC. Its translation is CASSLGGGLFHEQYF.